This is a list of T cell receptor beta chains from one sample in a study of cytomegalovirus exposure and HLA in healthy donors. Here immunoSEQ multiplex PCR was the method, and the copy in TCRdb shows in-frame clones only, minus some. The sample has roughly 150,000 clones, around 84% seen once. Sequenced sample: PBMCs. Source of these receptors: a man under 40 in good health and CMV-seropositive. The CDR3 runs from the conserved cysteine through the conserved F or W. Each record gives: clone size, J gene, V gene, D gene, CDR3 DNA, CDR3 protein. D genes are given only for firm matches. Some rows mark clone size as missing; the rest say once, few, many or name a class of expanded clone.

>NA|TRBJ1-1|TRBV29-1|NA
TGCAGCGTTGGGGGGCTGAACACTGAAGCTTTCTTT
CSVGGLNTEAFF
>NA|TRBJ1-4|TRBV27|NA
TGTGCCAGCAGTTTACGGCAACCTCGGGCTAATGAAAAACTGTTTTTT
CASSLRQPRANEKLFF
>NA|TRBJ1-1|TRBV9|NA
TGTGCCAGCAGCGCCACAGGGAACACTGAAGCTTTCTTT
CASSATGNTEAFF
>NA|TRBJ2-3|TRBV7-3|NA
TGTGCCAGCAGCCTGGACACCCGCACAGATACGCAGTATTTT
CASSLDTRTDTQYF
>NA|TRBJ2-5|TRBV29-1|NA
TGCAGCGTTGAAGGATGGGGCAGTGAAGAGACCCAGTACTTC
CSVEGWGSEETQYF
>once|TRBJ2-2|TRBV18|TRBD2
TGTGCCAGCTCACCTCGGACTAGCGGGAACACCGGGGAGCTGTTTTTT
CASSPRTSGNTGELFF
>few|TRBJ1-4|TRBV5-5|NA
TGTGCCAGCAGCTTGGGGCTGAATGAAAAACTGTTTTTT
CASSLGLNEKLFF
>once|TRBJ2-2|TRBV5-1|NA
TGCGCCAGCAGCTTGCCCGCGACCGGGGAGCTGTTTTTT
CASSLPATGELFF
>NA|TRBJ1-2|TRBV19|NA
TGTGCCAGTAGTATTGACGTGAATTCTGTGGGCAATGGCTACACCTTC
CASSIDVNSVGNGYTF
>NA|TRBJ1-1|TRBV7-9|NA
TGTGCCAGCAATATGGGGGGGCGGACTGAAGCTTTCTTT
CASNMGGRTEAFF
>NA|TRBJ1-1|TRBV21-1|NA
TGTGCCAGCAGCAAATTCAAGGAAAGGGGTGCCGAAGCTTTCTTT
CASSKFKERGAEAFF
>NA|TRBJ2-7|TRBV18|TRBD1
TGTGCCAGCTCACCAGGACAGGCCTCCTACGAGCAGTACTTC
CASSPGQASYEQYF
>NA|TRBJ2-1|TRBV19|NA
TGTGCCAGTAGTATTAGGGCGGGAACCTACAATGAGCAGTTCTTC
CASSIRAGTYNEQFF
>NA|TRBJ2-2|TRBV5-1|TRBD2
TGCGCCAGCAGCGAGCGGGAAGGGGCCGGGGAGCTGTTTTTT
CASSEREGAGELFF
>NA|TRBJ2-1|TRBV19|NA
TGTGCCAGTAGTATTTGGGGGCGTGAGCAGTTCTTC
CASSIWGREQFF